Below, one T cell receptor (beta chain) is given with its context. Time point of the sample: baseline pretreatment blood. As for treatment: 15 Gy SBRT to primary tumor, nephrectomy 4 weeks later. This sample is part of a study of radiation and T cells in renal cell carcinoma. Germline loops: CDR1 SGHRS, CDR2 YFSETQ. Trimming pared 0 bases from V and 2 bases from J, leaving 5 bases between. CDR3 length: 14 residues. Sequencing was performed with immunoSEQ multiplex PCR; in TCRdb, only in-frame clones are kept and a portion is missing. The profile shows 100,000 to 150,000 clones, around 83% of them singletons.

Sequencing was performed on blood, taken from a patient whose treatment included radiotherapy and nephrectomy. The genes are TRBV5-1 and TRBJ2-2; D is unresolved. This clonotype was sampled from an older woman with renal cell carcinoma. CDR3 nucleotide sequence: TGCGCCAGCAGCTTGGACAGTAACACCGGGGAGCTGTTTTTT. It codes for CASSLDSNTGELFF.